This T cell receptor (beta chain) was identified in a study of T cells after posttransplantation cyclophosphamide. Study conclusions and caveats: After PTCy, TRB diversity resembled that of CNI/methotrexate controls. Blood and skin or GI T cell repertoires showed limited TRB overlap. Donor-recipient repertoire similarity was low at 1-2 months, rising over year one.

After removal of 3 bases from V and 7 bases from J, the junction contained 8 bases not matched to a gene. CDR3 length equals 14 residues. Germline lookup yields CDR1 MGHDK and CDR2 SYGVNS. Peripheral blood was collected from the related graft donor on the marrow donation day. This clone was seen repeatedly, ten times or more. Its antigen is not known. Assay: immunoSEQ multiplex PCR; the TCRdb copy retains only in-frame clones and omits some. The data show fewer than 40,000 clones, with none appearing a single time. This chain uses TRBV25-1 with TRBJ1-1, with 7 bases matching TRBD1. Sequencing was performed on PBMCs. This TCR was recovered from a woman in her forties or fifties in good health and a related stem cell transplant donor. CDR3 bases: TGTGCCAGCAGTGAGGCGACAGGGAGGCTTGAAGCTTTCTTT. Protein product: CASSEATGRLEAFF. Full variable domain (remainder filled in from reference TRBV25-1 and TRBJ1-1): EADIYQTPRYLVIGTGKKITLECSQTMGHDKMYWYQQDPGMELHLIHYSYGVNSTEKGDLSSESTVSRIRTEHFPLTLESARPSHTSQYLCASSEATGRLEAFFGQGTRLTVV.